These 14 T cell receptor beta chains originate from one sample sequenced in a study of cytomegalovirus exposure and HLA in healthy donors. Primers for the PCR totalled 60 Vbeta and 13 Jbeta. The method was immunoSEQ multiplex PCR; TCRdb's version includes in-frame clones alone and lacks a portion of them. This sample has about 180,000 clones, with roughly 80% found just once. Sequenced material: PBMCs. These receptors came from a boy aged 2 to 9 in good health and CMV-seronegative.

This chain connects TRBV7-6 to TRBJ1-4; 7 bases agree with TRBD1. Germline loops: CDR1 SGHVS, CDR2 FNYEAQ. The CDR3 loop spans 16 amino acids. Trimming cost V 2 bases and J 0 bases; bases outside gene matches: 3. The CDR3 reads CASSLMQGATNEKLFF. The CDR3, as DNA: TGTGCCAGCAGCTTAATGCAGGGGGCAACTAATGAAAAACTGTTTTTT.

Only a few counts were recorded for this clone. The rearrangement joins TRBV6-1 to TRBJ2-3; 7 bases match TRBD2. The CDR3 extends over 13 amino acids. Germline values: CDR1 MNHNS, CDR2 SASEGT. V dropped 9 bases and J dropped 1; count of bases not matched to a gene: 4. As DNA, the CDR3 is TGTGCCAGAAGGGCGGGGGGCACAGATACGCAGTATTTT. Residues: CARRAGGTDTQYF.

The V call is TRBV19, the J call TRBJ2-7; 8 nucleotides match TRBD2. Germline values: CDR1 LNHDA, CDR2 SQIVND (reference sequence). The trim removed 5 bases at V and 3 bases at J, leaving 6 bases unmatched. CDR3 length: 14 residues. The CDR3 nucleotides are TGTGCCAGTAGTTTCAAGGGACTAGACTACGAGCAGTACTTC. It codes for CASSFKGLDYEQYF.

V and J are TRBV2 and TRBJ2-1, with D maybe TRBD1 (6 bases). CDR3 length equals 12 residues. The germline V and J ends were trimmed by 6 bases and 7 bases, with 10 bases remaining between them. Germline values: CDR1 SNHLY, CDR2 FYNNEI. The CDR3 DNA reads TGTGCCAGCAGCAGCAGGGGAAATGAGCAGTTCTTC. Its translation: CASSSRGNEQFF.

This sequence joins TRBV27 and TRBJ1-1; 9 bases are a match to TRBD1. Trimming took 5 bases from V and 1 from J; bases not matched to a gene: 2. CDR3 length: 14 amino acids. Per the germline V gene, CDR1 is MNHEY and CDR2 is SMNVEV (reference sequence). CDR3 amino acids: CASSPGQGNTEAFF. The CDR3 coding sequence is TGTGCCAGCAGTCCGGGACAGGGGAACACTGAAGCTTTCTTT.

The gene calls are TRBV6-1 and TRBJ1-3; tentatively, D is TRBD1 (5 bases). Per germline, CDR1 MNHNS and CDR2 SASEGT. This CDR3 is 14 amino acids long. Trimming cost V 6 bases and J 4 bases, with 13 bases left between them. The CDR3 here is CASSPMDIGNTIYF. The DNA for the CDR3 is TGTGCCAGCAGCCCTATGGACATAGGAAACACCATATATTTT.

The gene calls are TRBV29-1 and TRBJ2-5; D is possibly TRBD2 (6 bases). The CDR3 is 15 residues long. Between the trimmed V and J ends, which lost 0 bases and 5 bases, there was a span of 16 bases. CDR1 and CDR2 (germline): SQVTM, ANQGSEA. The CDR3 loop reads CSVEDLGRAGETQYF. The CDR3 DNA sequence: TGCAGCGTTGAAGATTTAGGGCGGGCGGGGGAGACCCAGTACTTC.

This sequence joins TRBV6-1 and TRBJ2-3; 9 positions agree with TRBD1. The germline gives CDR1 MNHNS, CDR2 SASEGT. V gave up 4 bases and J gave up 6 bases; unmatched junction bases: 5. This CDR3 comprises 14 residues. CDR3 nucleotide sequence: TGTGCCAGCAGTGGAGGACAGGGGAGGGATACGCAGTATTTT. This codes for CASSGGQGRDTQYF.

J is TRBJ1-1 and V is TRBV15; D is perhaps TRBD1 (5 bases). V was pared by 1 base and J by 5 bases, with 8 bases between. The germline gives CDR1 LNHNV, CDR2 YYDKDF (reference sequence). This CDR3 has 13 amino acids. CDR3 sequence: CATSRVRGTEAFF. The CDR3 bases are TGTGCCACCAGCAGAGTGCGGGGGACTGAAGCTTTCTTT.

This sequence joins TRBV4-2 and TRBJ2-7; maybe TRBD2 (7 bases). This CDR3 spans 14 amino acids. Germline V gene sequence: CDR1 LGHNA, CDR2 YNFKEQ. V was trimmed by 4 bases and J by 1 base, leaving 11 bases between them. The CDR3 coding sequence is TGTGCCAGCAGCCCAAAGGGGGGGTCCTACGAGCAGTACTTC. Its protein product is CASSPKGGSYEQYF.

The gene calls are TRBV7-6 and TRBJ2-5; TRBD1 is a possible D gene (7 bases). The J call may be faulty, since TRBJ2-7 better matches the DNA end. The germline V gene encodes CDR1 SGHVS and CDR2 FNYEAQ. The CDR3 is 16 residues long. The CDR3 loop reads CASSLAFRQGGDEQYF. The CDR3 nucleotides read TGTGCCAGCAGCTTAGCCTTCCGACAGGGAGGCGACGAGCAGTACTTC.

DNA for the CDR3: TGTGCCAGCAGCTTGGAAGGGGGTAGGGACACCGGGGAGCTGTTTTTT. This encodes CASSLEGGRDTGELFF. The chain joins TRBV5-6 to TRBJ2-2; D might be TRBD1 (6 bases). Trimming pared 0 bases from V and 3 bases from J, leaving 12 bases between. The CDR3 consists of 16 residues. The germline CDR1 and CDR2 sequences are SGHDT and YYEEEE.

This chain links TRBV14 with TRBJ2-7; D possibly corresponds to TRBD1 (5 bases). Trimming stripped 4 bases from V and 5 bases from J, with 18 bases between. The CDR3 is 15 residues long. The germline gives CDR1 SGHDN, CDR2 FVKESK. CDR3 region: CASSLFRQGYDEQYF. Here the CDR3 DNA reads TGTGCCAGCAGCCTATTCCGTCAGGGATATGACGAGCAGTACTTC.

J is TRBJ2-2 and V is TRBV7-7; D is unresolved. The CDR3 is made up of 14 amino acids. CDR1 and CDR2 (germline): SSHAT, FNYEAQ (reference sequence). Between the trimmed V and J ends, which lost 1 base and 6 bases, there was a span of 9 bases. This CDR3 is CASSLEFASGELFF. As DNA, the CDR3 is TGTGCCAGCAGCTTAGAATTTGCGTCCGGGGAGCTGTTTTTT.